This TCR beta chain is drawn from a study of T cell responses to AZD1222 COVID-19 vaccine. Trimming left V 2 bases short and J 1 base short, with 16 bases between. This CDR3 contains 16 residues. Germline assignment: CDR1 SGHRS and CDR2 YFSETQ. Study-wide results and caveats: Clonal diversity was possibly underestimated, and the donors were mostly white British, with more females.

On this clone: As yet, its antigen is unknown.

TCRdb's table, derived via immunoSEQ multiplex PCR, lists solely in-frame clones and lacks some. The repertoire includes about 99,000 clones, just over 90% of them detected once, and roughly an eighth sits in the top ten. Sequencing used peripheral blood, obtained on day 0 of AZD1222 vaccination. The TCR was taken from an adult in good health. The chain links TRBV5-1 to TRBJ2-7; the D gene is possibly TRBD2 (7 bases). CDR3 sequence (DNA): TGCGCCAGCAGCTTTCGGGGGGCGGGATTATCCTACGAGCAGTACTTC. Its protein is CASSFRGAGLSYEQYF.